The rows below give T cell receptor beta chains drawn from one sample of a study of OX40 agonist ivuxolimab in advanced cancers. Sequenced by immunoSEQ multiplex PCR; TCRdb stores in-frame clones only, minus some. The data hold about 66,000 clones, with roughly 90% observed a single time. The source material was CD4+ or CD8+ T cells sorted from blood, sampled in a trial of the OX40 agonist ivuxolimab. The receptor source for this set is an adult with an advanced solid tumor such as melanoma, head and neck, liver or kidney cancer. The CDR3 runs from the conserved cysteine through the conserved F or W. The D gene is left open where the match is weak. Some rows have no size entry. The others give once, few or many, or a class for an expanded clone.

>.|.|TRBV18|TRBJ1-3
CASSLSRSGNTIYF
TGTGCCAGCTCACTAAGTAGGTCTGGAAACACCATATATTTT
>.|.|TRBV29-1|TRBJ2-7
CSARTSPLEQYF
TGCAGTGCTCGGACATCCCCTCTCGAGCAGTACTTC
>.|once|TRBV18|TRBJ2-3
CASSPGRGGTDTQYF
TGTGCCAGCTCACCAGGGCGAGGCGGCACAGATACGCAGTATTTT
>TRBD2|.|TRBV7-9|TRBJ2-2
CASSLRTSGRAAGELFF
TGTGCCAGCAGCTTAAGGACTAGCGGGAGGGCCGCCGGGGAGCTGTTTTTT
>.|.|TRBV19|TRBJ1-4
CASSNGGGNEKLFF
TGTGCCAGTAGCAACGGGGGAGGCAATGAAAAACTGTTTTTT
>.|.|TRBV9|TRBJ2-7
CASSVEGQPAYEQYF
TGTGCCAGCAGCGTAGAGGGGCAGCCCGCCTACGAGCAGTACTTC
>.|.|TRBV5-6|TRBJ2-3
CASSFTGTDTQYF
TGTGCCAGCAGCTTTACAGGGACAGATACGCAGTATTTT
>TRBD1|once|TRBV2|TRBJ1-5
CASSQSSSTGVGQPQHF
TGTGCCAGCAGTCAAAGCAGCTCGACAGGGGTTGGTCAGCCCCAGCATTTT
>TRBD1|.|TRBV28|TRBJ1-1
CASSLGGGGLRPEAFF
TGTGCCAGCAGTCTCGGCGGAGGGGGCCTCAGGCCTGAAGCTTTCTTT
>.|.|TRBV5-1|TRBJ2-7
CASSLEGQGSLYEQYF
TGCGCCAGCAGCTTGGAAGGGCAGGGGAGCCTCTACGAGCAGTACTTC
>TRBD1|.|TRBV28|TRBJ1-2
CASSGTASGYTF
TGTGCCAGCAGTGGGACAGCATCTGGCTACACCTTC
>.|.|TRBV28|TRBJ1-2
CASKYYNYGYTF
TGTGCCAGCAAATATTATAACTATGGCTACACCTTC
>.|once|TRBV6-5|TRBJ2-3
CASSSRGQFADTQYF
TGTGCCAGCAGTAGCCGCGGACAATTCGCAGATACGCAGTATTTT
>TRBD1|.|TRBV7-3|TRBJ1-3
CASSVQGPDDSGNTIYF
TGTGCCAGCAGCGTACAGGGGCCCGATGACTCTGGAAACACCATATATTTT
>.|.|TRBV28|TRBJ1-6
CASSPQTYNSPLHF
TGTGCCAGCAGTCCTCAGACATATAATTCACCCCTCCACTTT
>.|.|TRBV10-1|TRBJ2-2
CASSERRDFTGELFF
TGCGCCAGCAGTGAAAGGAGGGACTTCACCGGGGAGCTGTTTTTT
>.|.|TRBV18|TRBJ2-5
CASSPYGEETQYF
TGTGCCAGCTCACCATACGGCGAAGAGACCCAGTACTTC
>.|.|TRBV2|TRBJ1-3
CASSVNRPNSGNTIYF
TGTGCCAGCAGTGTCAATAGACCGAACTCTGGAAACACCATATATTTT
>.|.|TRBV19|TRBJ1-4
CASSSLPEAGRGEKLFF
TGTGCCAGTAGTTCACTACCCGAGGCTGGTCGAGGGGAAAAACTGTTTTTT
>.|.|TRBV9|TRBJ1-1
CASSGVKGPSTEAFF
TGTGCCAGCAGCGGTGTGAAGGGACCATCTACTGAAGCTTTCTTT
>.|.|TRBV7-9|TRBJ2-4
CASSLEKGLEYF
TGTGCCAGCAGCTTAGAAAAGGGGCTAGAGTACTTC
>.|.|TRBV30|TRBJ1-4
CAWGSGSPNEKLFF
TGTGCCTGGGGTTCCGGGTCTCCTAATGAAAAACTGTTTTTT
>.|few|TRBV11-3|TRBJ2-1
CASSLGWVQGSSDYNEQFF
TGTGCCAGCAGCTTAGGGTGGGTGCAGGGCTCTTCGGACTACAATGAGCAGTTCTTC
>.|.|TRBV7-2|TRBJ2-1
CASSLTLAVVEQFF
TGTGCCAGCAGCTTGACACTAGCTGTGGTTGAGCAGTTCTTC
>.|.|TRBV5-4|TRBJ2-7
CASSLPGSLSYEQYF
TGTGCCAGCAGTTTGCCGGGTAGTCTCTCCTACGAGCAGTACTTC
>TRBD1|.|TRBV4-2|TRBJ2-1
CASSQTGTGSNEQFF
TGTGCCAGCAGCCAAACCGGGACAGGGAGCAATGAGCAGTTCTTC
>TRBD1|.|TRBV28|TRBJ2-2
CAGSRSDRANTGELFF
TGTGCCGGTTCGCGCTCGGACAGGGCCAACACCGGGGAGCTGTTTTTT
>TRBD1|.|TRBV5-1|TRBJ2-7
CASSLPTGGAYEQYF
TGCGCCAGCAGCTTGCCGACAGGGGGCGCCTACGAGCAGTACTTC
>.|.|TRBV14|TRBJ1-3
CASSQEGRGGNTIYF
TGTGCCAGCAGCCAAGAAGGCAGGGGTGGAAACACCATATATTTT
>TRBD1|.|TRBV30|TRBJ2-2
CAWSRDRGRINTGELFF
TGTGCCTGGAGTCGGGACAGGGGGAGGATAAACACCGGGGAGCTGTTTTTT
>.|.|TRBV28|TRBJ1-1
CASSSLKGEAFF
TGTGCCAGCAGTTCGCTCAAGGGTGAAGCTTTCTTT
>TRBD2|.|TRBV9|TRBJ2-3
CASTPGLAGGADTQYF
TGTGCCAGCACTCCGGGACTAGCGGGAGGGGCAGATACGCAGTATTTT
>TRBD1|.|TRBV5-1|TRBJ2-5
CASSLEGQGVETQYF
TGCGCCAGCAGCTTGGAGGGACAGGGAGTAGAGACCCAGTACTTC
>.|.|TRBV5-4|TRBJ1-1
CASSFAGGSTEAFF
TGTGCCAGCAGCTTTGCCGGGGGGAGCACTGAAGCTTTCTTT
>.|.|TRBV12-2|TRBJ2-1
CASRLAKNPVPYNEQFF
TGTGCAAGTCGCTTAGCGAAAAATCCAGTTCCCTACAATGAGCAGTTCTTC
>.|once|TRBV5-4|TRBJ2-1
CASSLSGANTYNEQFF
TGTGCCAGCAGCTTGTCAGGGGCCAACACCTACAATGAGCAGTTCTTC
>.|once|TRBV10-3|TRBJ2-1
CAIGGQESYNEQFF
TGTGCCATAGGGGGGCAGGAGTCCTACAATGAGCAGTTCTTC
>.|.|TRBV30|TRBJ1-3
CAWRTGLASGNTIYF
TGTGCCTGGAGAACAGGTCTTGCCTCTGGAAACACCATATATTTT
>TRBD2|few|TRBV14|TRBJ2-1
CASSQELAVRYNEQFF
TGTGCCAGCAGCCAAGAGCTAGCGGTCCGCTACAATGAGCAGTTCTTC
>.|medium-sized|TRBV7-6|TRBJ2-1
CASSHRATDEQFF
TGTGCCAGCAGCCACAGGGCGACGGATGAGCAGTTCTTC
>.|.|TRBV28|TRBJ1-3
CASFRGHSGNTIYF
TGTGCCAGCTTCAGGGGCCACTCTGGAAACACCATATATTTT
>.|.|TRBV2|TRBJ1-6
CASTPESNSPLHF
TGTGCCAGCACCCCAGAAAGTAATTCACCCCTCCACTTT
>TRBD1|few|TRBV6-4|TRBJ1-2
CASSEGTAGGYGYTF
TGTGCCAGCAGTGAGGGGACAGCTGGGGGCTATGGCTACACCTTC
>TRBD1|.|TRBV2|TRBJ1-1
CASSFTGVEAFF
TGTGCCAGCAGCTTTACAGGGGTTGAAGCTTTCTTT
>.|.|TRBV7-5|TRBJ1-2
CARSLVGWSRRSGYTF
TGTGCCAGAAGCTTAGTGGGTTGGTCCAGGCGATCGGGCTACACCTTC
>.|.|TRBV6-1|TRBJ2-7
CATRSGSYEQYF
TGTGCCACCCGATCGGGCTCCTACGAGCAGTACTTC
>.|.|TRBV10-3|TRBJ2-5
CAISDKGETQYF
TGTGCCATCAGTGACAAGGGGGAGACCCAGTACTTC
>TRBD1|few|TRBV7-9|TRBJ1-1
CASSLDGTGVDTEAFF
TGTGCCAGCAGCTTAGACGGGACAGGGGTGGACACTGAAGCTTTCTTT
>.|few|TRBV25-1|TRBJ2-5
CASSEQGPSQETQYF
TGTGCCAGCAGTGAACAGGGGCCCTCCCAAGAGACCCAGTACTTC
>TRBD1|.|TRBV28|TRBJ1-6
CASSGDRGQAPLHF
TGTGCCAGCAGTGGGGACAGGGGTCAGGCGCCCCTCCACTTT
>.|few|TRBV30|TRBJ1-1
CAWSLGSRNTEAFF
TGTGCCTGGAGTTTAGGGAGCCGGAACACTGAAGCTTTCTTT
>.|once|TRBV28|TRBJ2-6
CASSLWGETGANVLTF
TGTGCCAGCAGTTTATGGGGGGAGACCGGGGCCAACGTCCTGACTTTC